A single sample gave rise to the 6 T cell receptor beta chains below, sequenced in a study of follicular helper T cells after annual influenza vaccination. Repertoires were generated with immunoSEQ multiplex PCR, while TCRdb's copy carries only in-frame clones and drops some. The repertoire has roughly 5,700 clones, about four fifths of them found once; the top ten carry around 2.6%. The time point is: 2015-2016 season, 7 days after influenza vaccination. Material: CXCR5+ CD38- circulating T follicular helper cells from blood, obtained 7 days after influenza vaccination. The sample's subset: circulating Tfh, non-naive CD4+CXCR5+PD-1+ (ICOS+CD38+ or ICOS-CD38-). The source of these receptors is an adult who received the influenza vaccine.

Here the CDR3 DNA reads TGTGCCAGCAGCGCGGGACTAGCGGGAGTCCGGGAGACCCAGTACTTC. Its protein is CASSAGLAGVRETQYF. This chain uses TRBV13 with TRBJ2-5, with TRBD2 matching over 14 bases. Losses at the gene ends were 5 bases for V and 5 bases for J; bases not matched to a gene: 7. The V gene's germline CDR1 is PRHDT and CDR2 FYEKMQ (reference sequence). This CDR3 has 16 amino acids.

Written as DNA, the CDR3 is TGTGCCAGCAGCTTAACGGGGACTAGCACATTCGGGTACTTC. Amino acid sequence: CASSLTGTSTFGYF. This rearrangement joins TRBV7-2 to TRBJ2-7; the match to TRBD2 covers 9 bases. The CDR3 consists of 14 residues. Germline CDR1 SGHTA, CDR2 FQGNSA. J was trimmed by 12 bases and V by 2 bases; bases with no gene match: 11.

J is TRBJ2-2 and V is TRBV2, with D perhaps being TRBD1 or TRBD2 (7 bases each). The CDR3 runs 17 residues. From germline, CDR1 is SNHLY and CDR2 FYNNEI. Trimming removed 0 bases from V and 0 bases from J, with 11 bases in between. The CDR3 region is CASSEARGTANTGELFF. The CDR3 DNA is TGTGCCAGCAGTGAAGCGCGGGGGACAGCGAACACCGGGGAGCTGTTTTTT.

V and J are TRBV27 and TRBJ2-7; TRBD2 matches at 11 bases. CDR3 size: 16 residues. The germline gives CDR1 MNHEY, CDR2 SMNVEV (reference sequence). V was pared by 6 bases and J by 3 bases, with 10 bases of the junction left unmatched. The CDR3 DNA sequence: TGTGCCAGCAGCCCACGACTAGCGGGGAGCCGCTACGAGCAGTACTTC. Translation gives CASSPRLAGSRYEQYF.

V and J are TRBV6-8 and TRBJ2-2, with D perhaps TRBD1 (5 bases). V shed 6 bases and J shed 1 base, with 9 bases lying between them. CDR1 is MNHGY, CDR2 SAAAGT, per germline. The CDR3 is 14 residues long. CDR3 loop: CASRDGQNTGELFF. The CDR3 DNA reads TGTGCCAGCAGGGATGGACAGAACACCGGGGAGCTGTTTTTT.

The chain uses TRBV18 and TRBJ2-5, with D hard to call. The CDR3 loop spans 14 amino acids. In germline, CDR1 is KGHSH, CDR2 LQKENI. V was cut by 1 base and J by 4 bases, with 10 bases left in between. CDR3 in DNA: TGTGCCAGCTCACCACATCCGGGCCCAGAGACCCAGTACTTC. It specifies CASSPHPGPETQYF. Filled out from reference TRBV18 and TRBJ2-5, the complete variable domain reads NAGVMQNPRHLVRRRGQEARLRCSPMKGHSHVYWYRQLPEEGLKFMVYLQKENIIDESGMPKERFSAEFPKEGPSILRIQQVVRGDSAAYFCASSPHPGPETQYFGPGTRLLVL.